These 3 T cell receptor beta chains came from one sample sequenced in a study of cytomegalovirus exposure and HLA in healthy donors. Primers included in the PCR were 60 Vbeta and 13 Jbeta primers. Profiling relied on immunoSEQ multiplex PCR, and the TCRdb table lists in-frame clones only, not all of them. In the table there are over 150,000 clones, around 83% of which are singletons. Sequenced material: PBMCs. Receptors were obtained from a man over 45 in good health and CMV-seronegative.

The V gene is TRBV10-1, the J gene TRBJ2-5; 11 bases map to TRBD2. V lost 7 bases and J lost 5; bases outside the gene matches: 6. This CDR3 is built from 14 residues. In germline, CDR1 is WNHNN, CDR2 SYGVQD (reference sequence). This CDR3 is CASKGTSGRETQYF. DNA of the CDR3: TGCGCCAGCAAAGGGACTAGCGGCAGGGAGACCCAGTACTTC.

J is TRBJ1-2 and V is TRBV28, with a weak D call TRBD1 (6 bases). This CDR3 comprises 13 residues. Germline assignment: CDR1 MDHEN and CDR2 SYDVKM. Trimming removed 2 bases at V and 5 bases at J, with 9 bases between. Written as DNA, the CDR3 is TGTGCCAGCAGTTTAGATACAGGGTATGGCTACACCTTC. It translates to CASSLDTGYGYTF.

This clone has more than one count but fewer than ten. V gene TRBV6-1 combines with J gene TRBJ1-2, with TRBD1 matching over 7 bases. CDR1 is MNHNS and CDR2 is SASEGT in the germline V gene. This CDR3 is built from 12 residues. Losses at the gene ends were 11 bases for V and 7 bases for J; bases not matched to a gene: 10. The CDR3 region has the DNA TGTGCCGCAAGACAGGGTGAGAGTGGCTACACCTTC. Its translation is CAARQGESGYTF.